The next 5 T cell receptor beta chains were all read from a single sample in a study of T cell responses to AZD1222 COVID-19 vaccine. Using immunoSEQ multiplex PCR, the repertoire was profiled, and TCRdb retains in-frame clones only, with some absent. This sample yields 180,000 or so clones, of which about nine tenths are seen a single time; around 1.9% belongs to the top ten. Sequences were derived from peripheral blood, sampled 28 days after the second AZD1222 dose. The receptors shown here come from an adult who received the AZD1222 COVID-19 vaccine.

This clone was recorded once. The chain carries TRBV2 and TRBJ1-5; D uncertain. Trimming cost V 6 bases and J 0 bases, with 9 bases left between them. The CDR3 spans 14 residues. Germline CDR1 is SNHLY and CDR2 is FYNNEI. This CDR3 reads CASSLGFSNQPQHF. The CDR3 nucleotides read TGTGCCAGCAGCTTGGGGTTTAGCAATCAGCCCCAGCATTTT.

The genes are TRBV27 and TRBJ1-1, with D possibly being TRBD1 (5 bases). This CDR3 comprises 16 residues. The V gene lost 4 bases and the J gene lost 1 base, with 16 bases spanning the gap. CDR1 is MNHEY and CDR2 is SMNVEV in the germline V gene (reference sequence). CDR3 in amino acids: CASSSTGGAWNTEAFF. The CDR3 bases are TGTGCCAGCAGTTCCACCGGAGGGGCATGGAACACTGAAGCTTTCTTT.

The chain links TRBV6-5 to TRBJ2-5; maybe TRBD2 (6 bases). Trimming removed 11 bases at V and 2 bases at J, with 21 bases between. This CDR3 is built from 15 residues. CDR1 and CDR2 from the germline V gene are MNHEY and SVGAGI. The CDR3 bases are TGTGCCGCCCGGCGGGATAGGGTTGGACAAGAGACCCAGTACTTC. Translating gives CAARRDRVGQETQYF.

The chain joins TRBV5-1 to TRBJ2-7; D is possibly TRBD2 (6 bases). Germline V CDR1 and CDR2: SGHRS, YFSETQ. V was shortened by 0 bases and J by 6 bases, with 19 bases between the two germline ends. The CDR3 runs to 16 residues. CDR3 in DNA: TGCGCCAGCAGCTTGGATGCGGGGATCGGGGTTGGCGAGCAGTACTTC. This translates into CASSLDAGIGVGEQYF.

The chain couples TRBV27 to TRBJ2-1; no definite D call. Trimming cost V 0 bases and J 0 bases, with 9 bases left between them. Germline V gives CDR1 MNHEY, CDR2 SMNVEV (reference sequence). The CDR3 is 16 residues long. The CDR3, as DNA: TGTGCCAGCAGTTTATCACTGGCGAGCTCCTACAATGAGCAGTTCTTC. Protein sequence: CASSLSLASSYNEQFF.